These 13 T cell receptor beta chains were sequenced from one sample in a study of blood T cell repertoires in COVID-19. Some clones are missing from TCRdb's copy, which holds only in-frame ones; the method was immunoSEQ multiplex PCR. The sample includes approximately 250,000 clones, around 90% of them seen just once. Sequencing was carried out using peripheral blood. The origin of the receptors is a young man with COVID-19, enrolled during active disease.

The CDR3 nucleotides read TGCGCCAGCAGCAAACGGGGGAAGGAGGGCACTGAAGCTTTCTTT. It encodes CASSKRGKEGTEAFF. This chain uses TRBV5-1 with TRBJ1-1, with D possibly being TRBD1 (5 bases). The germline V and J ends were trimmed by 4 bases and 4 bases, with 17 bases remaining between them. Germline CDR1 SGHRS, CDR2 YFSETQ. CDR3 length: 15 residues.

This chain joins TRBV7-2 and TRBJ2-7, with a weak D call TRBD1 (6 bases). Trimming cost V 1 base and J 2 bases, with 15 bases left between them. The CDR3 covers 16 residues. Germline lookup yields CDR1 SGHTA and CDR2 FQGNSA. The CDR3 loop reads CASSLDGLGGTYEQYF. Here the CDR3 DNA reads TGTGCCAGCAGCTTAGATGGCCTAGGGGGAACCTACGAGCAGTACTTC.

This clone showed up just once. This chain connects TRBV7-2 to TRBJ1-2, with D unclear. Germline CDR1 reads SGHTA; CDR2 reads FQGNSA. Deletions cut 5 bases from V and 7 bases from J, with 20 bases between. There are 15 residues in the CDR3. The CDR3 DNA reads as TGTGCCAGCAGCCCCCGGAGGATTCCCCGCACTGGCTACACCTTC. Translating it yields CASSPRRIPRTGYTF.

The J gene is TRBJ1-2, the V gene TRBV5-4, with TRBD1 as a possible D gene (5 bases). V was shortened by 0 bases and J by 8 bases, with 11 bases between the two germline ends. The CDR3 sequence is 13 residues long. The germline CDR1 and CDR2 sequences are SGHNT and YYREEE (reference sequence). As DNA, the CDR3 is TGTGCCAGCAGCTTGGGGCAGCCAGGGGGCTACACCTTC. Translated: CASSLGQPGGYTF.

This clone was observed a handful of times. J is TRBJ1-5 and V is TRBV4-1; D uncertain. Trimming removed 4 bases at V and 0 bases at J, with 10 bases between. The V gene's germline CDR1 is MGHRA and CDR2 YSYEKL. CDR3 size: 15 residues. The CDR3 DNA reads TGCGCCAGCAGCCCTAGCGTAAATAGCAATCAGCCCCAGCATTTT. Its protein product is CASSPSVNSNQPQHF.

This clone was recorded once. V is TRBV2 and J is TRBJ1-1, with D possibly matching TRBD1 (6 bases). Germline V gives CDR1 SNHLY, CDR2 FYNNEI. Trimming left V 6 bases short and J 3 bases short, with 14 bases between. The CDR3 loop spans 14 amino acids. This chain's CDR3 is CASRAGASDTEAFF. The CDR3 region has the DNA TGTGCCAGCAGAGCAGGGGCTTCGGACACTGAAGCTTTCTTT.

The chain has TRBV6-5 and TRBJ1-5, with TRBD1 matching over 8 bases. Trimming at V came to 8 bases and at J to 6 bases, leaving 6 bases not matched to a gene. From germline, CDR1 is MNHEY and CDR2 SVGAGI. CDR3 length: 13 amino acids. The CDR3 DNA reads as TGTGCCAGCGAGGACAGGGCTGTTCAGCCCCAGCATTTT. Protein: CASEDRAVQPQHF.

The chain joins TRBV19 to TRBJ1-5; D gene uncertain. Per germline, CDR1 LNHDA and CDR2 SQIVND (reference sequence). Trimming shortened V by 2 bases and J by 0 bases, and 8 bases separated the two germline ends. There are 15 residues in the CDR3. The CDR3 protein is CASSIRGNSNQPQHF. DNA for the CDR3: TGTGCCAGTAGTATACGAGGGAATAGCAATCAGCCCCAGCATTTT.

The CDR3 here is CASSATGLNSGKLFF. CDR3 bases: TGTGCCAGCAGCGCTACAGGGTTAAACTCAGGAAAACTGTTTTTT. The chain employs TRBV9 and TRBJ1-4, with D tentatively TRBD1 (6 bases). Trimming shortened V by 3 bases and J by 10 bases, and 19 bases separated the two germline ends. There are 15 residues in the CDR3. CDR1 is SGDLS and CDR2 is YYNGEE in the germline V gene.

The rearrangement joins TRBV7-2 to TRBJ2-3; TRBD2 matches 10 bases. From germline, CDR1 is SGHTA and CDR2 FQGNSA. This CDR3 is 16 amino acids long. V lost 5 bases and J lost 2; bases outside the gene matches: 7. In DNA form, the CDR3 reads TGTGCCAGCAGCATAATAGCGGGGGGCTACACAGATACGCAGTATTTT. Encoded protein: CASSIIAGGYTDTQYF.

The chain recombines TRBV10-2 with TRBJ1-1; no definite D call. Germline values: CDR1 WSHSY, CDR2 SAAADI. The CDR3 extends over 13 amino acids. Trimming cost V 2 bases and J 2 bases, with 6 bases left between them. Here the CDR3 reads CASSELGNTEAFF. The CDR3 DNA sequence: TGCGCCAGCAGTGAGCTAGGTAACACTGAAGCTTTCTTT.

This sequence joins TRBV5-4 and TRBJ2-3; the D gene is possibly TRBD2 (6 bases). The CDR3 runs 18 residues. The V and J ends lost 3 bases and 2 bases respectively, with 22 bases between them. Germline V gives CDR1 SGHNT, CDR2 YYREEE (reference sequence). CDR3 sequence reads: CASSWTITGPAHTDTQYF. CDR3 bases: TGTGCCAGCAGCTGGACTATTACGGGGCCTGCACACACAGATACGCAGTATTTT.

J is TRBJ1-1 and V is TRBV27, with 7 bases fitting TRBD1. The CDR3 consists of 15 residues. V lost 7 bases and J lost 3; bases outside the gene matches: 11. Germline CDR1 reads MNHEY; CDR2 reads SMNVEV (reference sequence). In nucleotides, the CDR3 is TGTGCCAGCACCCCTTCCAGCAGGGGGTACACTGAAGCTTTCTTT. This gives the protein CASTPSSRGYTEAFF.